This T cell receptor (beta chain) originates from a study of CD8+ T cells in alopecia areata. Whole-study context: Treated patients swallowed 5 to 10 mg of oral tofacitinib twice daily. It was 6 to 18 months of tofacitinib, and then there were 6 months off drug. Whole-study results and caveats: Normal-skin resident alphabeta T cells also appear among scalp sample sequences.

RNA, once extracted, was reverse transcribed into cDNA for use as the sequencing template. Sequencing used immunoSEQ multiplex PCR; TCRdb keeps in-frame clones, though not all of them. The table shows roughly 130,000 clones, with roughly three fifths occurring only once. As for this clone: Its antigen remains unknown.

Alopecia areata patients provided lesional scalp punch biopsies and peripheral blood. The sequence derives from a human donor with alopecia areata. Specimen: CD4+ T cells sorted from blood, collected at week 0.

The DNA for the CDR3 is TGTGCCAGCAGCGTAGGAAACGAAAAACTGTTTTTT. It yields the protein CASSVGNEKLFF. The J gene is TRBJ1-4, the V gene TRBV9; D gene uncertain. The CDR3 length is 12 residues. In germline, CDR1 is SGDLS, CDR2 YYNGEE. The V end was cut by 0 bases, the J end by 8 bases, with 5 bases between.